The subject of this entry is one TCR beta chain. CDR1 and CDR2 from the germline V gene are ENHRY and SYGVKD. The CDR3 has 14 amino acids. V lost 3 bases to trimming and J lost 6 bases, with 11 bases between them. This sample was included in a study of blood T cell repertoires in COVID-19. Assay used: immunoSEQ multiplex PCR; TCRdb lists only in-frame clones, some missing. The sample lists tens of thousands of clones, 88% seen once, with 3% to 4.5% in the top ten. This sequence joins TRBV10-3 and TRBJ2-2; possibly TRBD2 for D (6 bases). The origin of this receptor is a human donor in a cohort sampled during active COVID-19. The source material was peripheral blood. The CDR3 region has the DNA TGTGCCATCAGTGACCTGACTAGATCCGGGGAGCTGTTTTTT. Translated: CAISDLTRSGELFF.